The clone carrying this T cell receptor beta chain was found many times. The antigen remains undetermined. These data are taken from a study of neurological immune-mediated disorders. Study conclusions and caveats: The absence of shared CDR3 amino acid sequences among expanded clones across subjects suggests private repertoires in all groups.

Synthesis of cDNA was performed by 5'RACE using 10-nucleotide random UMIs. TCRdb reanalysed the 5' RACE reads using MiXCR and keeps one entry per CDR3 protein. The sample records 80,000 to 100,000 distinct CDR3 sequences, 3.5% being singletons. V shed 6 bases, J shed 2 bases, and the junction held 2 bases outside the gene matches. The CDR3 is 13 residues long. Germline V CDR1 and CDR2: ENHRY, SYGVKD. The genes are TRBV10-3 and TRBJ2-5; 8 positions agree with TRBD2. This sequence originates from a woman aged 45-65 years with multiple sclerosis. Sequences were obtained from PBMCs. Written as DNA, the CDR3 is TGTGCCATCAGGGCGGGGGGACAAGAGACCCAGTACTTC. It codes for CAIRAGGQETQYF.